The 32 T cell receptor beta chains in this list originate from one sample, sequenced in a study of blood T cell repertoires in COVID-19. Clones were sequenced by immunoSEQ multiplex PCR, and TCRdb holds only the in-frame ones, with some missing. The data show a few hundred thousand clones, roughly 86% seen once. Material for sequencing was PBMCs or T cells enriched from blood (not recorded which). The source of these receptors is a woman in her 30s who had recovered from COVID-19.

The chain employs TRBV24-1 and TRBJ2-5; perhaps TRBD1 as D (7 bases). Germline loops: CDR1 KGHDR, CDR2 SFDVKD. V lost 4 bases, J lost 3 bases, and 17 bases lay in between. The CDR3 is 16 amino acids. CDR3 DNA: TGTGCCACCAGTGACCCCAGGGGGGCCTCGGAAGAGACCCAGTACTTC. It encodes CATSDPRGASEETQYF.

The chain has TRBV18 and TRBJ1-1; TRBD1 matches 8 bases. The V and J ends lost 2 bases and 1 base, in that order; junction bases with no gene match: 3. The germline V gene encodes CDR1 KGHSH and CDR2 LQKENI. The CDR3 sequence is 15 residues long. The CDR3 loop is CASSPLTGANTEAFF. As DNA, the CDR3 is TGTGCCAGCTCACCATTGACAGGGGCGAACACTGAAGCTTTCTTT.

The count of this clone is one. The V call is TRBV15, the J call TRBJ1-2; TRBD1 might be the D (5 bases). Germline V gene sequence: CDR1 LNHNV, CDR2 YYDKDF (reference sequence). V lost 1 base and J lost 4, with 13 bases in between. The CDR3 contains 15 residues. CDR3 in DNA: TGTGCCACCAGCAGAGGAGTGGGGGGGTCCTATGGCTACACCTTC. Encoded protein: CATSRGVGGSYGYTF.

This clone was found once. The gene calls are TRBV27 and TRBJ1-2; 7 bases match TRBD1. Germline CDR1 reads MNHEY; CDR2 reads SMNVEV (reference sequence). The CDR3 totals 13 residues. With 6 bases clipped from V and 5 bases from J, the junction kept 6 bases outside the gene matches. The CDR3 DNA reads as TGTGCCAGCAGCTCACAGGGGTGGTATGGCTACACCTTC. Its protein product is CASSSQGWYGYTF.

CDR3 DNA: TGTGCCAGCCGGGCGGGGGATACGCAGTATTTT. It translates to CASRAGDTQYF. V gene TRBV18 combines with J gene TRBJ2-3, with D maybe TRBD2 (6 bases). Germline CDR1 KGHSH, CDR2 LQKENI. The CDR3 loop spans 11 amino acids. Trimming stripped 8 bases from V and 6 bases from J, with 9 bases between.

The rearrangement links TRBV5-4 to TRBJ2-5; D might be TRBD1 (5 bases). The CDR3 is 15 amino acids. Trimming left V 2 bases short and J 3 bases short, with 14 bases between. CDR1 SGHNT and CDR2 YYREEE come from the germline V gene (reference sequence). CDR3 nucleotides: TGTGCCAGCAGCTTCTTGGAAAGGGGAAAAGAGACCCAGTACTTC. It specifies CASSFLERGKETQYF.

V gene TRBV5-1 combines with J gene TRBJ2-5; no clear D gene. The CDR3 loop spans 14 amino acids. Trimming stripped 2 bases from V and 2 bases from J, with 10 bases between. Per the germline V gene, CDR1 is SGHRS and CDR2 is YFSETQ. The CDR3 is CASSLDTNQETQYF. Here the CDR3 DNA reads TGCGCCAGCAGCTTAGACACAAATCAAGAGACCCAGTACTTC.

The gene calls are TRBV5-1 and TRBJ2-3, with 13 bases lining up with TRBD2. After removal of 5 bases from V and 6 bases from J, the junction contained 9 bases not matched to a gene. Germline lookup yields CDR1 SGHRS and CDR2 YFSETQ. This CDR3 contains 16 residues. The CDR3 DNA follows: TGCGCCAGCAGTTATAGACTAGCGGGAGGCCCCGATACGCAGTATTTT. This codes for CASSYRLAGGPDTQYF.

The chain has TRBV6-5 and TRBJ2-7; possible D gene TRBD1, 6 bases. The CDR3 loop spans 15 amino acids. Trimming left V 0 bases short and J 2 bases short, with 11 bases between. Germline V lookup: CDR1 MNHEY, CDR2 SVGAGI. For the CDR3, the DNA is TGTGCCAGCAGTTACTCAGGGGGAGTAGCCTACGAGCAGTACTTC. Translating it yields CASSYSGGVAYEQYF.

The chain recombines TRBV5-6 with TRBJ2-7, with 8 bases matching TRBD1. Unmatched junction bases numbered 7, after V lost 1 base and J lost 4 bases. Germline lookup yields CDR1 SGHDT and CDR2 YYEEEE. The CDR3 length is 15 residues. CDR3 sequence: CASSLRAGGRYEQYF. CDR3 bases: TGTGCCAGCAGCTTGAGGGCAGGGGGCAGGTACGAGCAGTACTTC.

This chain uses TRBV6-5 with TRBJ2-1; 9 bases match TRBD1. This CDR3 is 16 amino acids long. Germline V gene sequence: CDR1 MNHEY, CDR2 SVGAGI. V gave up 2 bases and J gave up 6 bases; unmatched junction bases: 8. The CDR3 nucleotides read TGTGCCAGCAGTTACGCGCCGGGGACAGGGTCCAATGAGCAGTTCTTC. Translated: CASSYAPGTGSNEQFF.

CDR3 DNA sequence: TGTGCCAGCAGCTTAGGAGCGGGAGAAGGTTATGAGCAGTTCTTC. This translates into CASSLGAGEGYEQFF. The chain has TRBV11-2 and TRBJ2-1; 8 bases align to TRBD2. The CDR3 consists of 15 residues. Germline V gives CDR1 SGHAT, CDR2 FQNNGV. Trimming took 1 base from V and 8 from J; bases not matched to a gene: 7.

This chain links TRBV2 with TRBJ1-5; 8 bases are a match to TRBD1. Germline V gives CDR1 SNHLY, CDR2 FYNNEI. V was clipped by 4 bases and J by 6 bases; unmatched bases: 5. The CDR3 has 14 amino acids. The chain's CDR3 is CASSAGQGGQPQHF. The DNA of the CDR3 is TGTGCCAGCAGTGCAGGACAGGGAGGTCAGCCCCAGCATTTT.

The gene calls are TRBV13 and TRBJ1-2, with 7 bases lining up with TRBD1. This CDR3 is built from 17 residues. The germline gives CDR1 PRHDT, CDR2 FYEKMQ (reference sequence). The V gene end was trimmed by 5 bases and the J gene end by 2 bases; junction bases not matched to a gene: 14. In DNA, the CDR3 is TGTGCCAGCAGCCCAAGACAGGGAAGGGATGAGAACTATGGCTACACCTTC. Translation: CASSPRQGRDENYGYTF.

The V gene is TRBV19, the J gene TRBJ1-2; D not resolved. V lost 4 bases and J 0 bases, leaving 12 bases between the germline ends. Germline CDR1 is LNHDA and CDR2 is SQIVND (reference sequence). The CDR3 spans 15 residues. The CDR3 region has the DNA TGTGCCAGTAGTAGAGTAGCCTTGACTAACTATGGCTACACCTTC. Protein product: CASSRVALTNYGYTF. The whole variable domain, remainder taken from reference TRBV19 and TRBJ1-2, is DGGITQSPKYLFRKEGQNVTLSCEQNLNHDAMYWYRQDPGQGLRLIYYSQIVNDFQKGDIAEGYSVSREKKESFPLTVTSAQKNPTAFYLCASSRVALTNYGYTFGSGTRLTVV.

CDR3 protein: CASSLANTEAFF. DNA for the CDR3: TGTGCCAGCAGTTTGGCGAACACTGAAGCTTTCTTT. The chain couples TRBV12-3 or TRBV12-4 to TRBJ1-1; D gene ambiguous. Deletions cut 3 bases from V and 1 base from J, with 3 bases between. This CDR3 has 12 amino acids.

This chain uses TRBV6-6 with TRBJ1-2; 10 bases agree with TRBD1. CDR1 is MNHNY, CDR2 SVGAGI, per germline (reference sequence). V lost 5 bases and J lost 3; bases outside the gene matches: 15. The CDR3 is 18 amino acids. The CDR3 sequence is CASSHNRDRGLPDYGYTF. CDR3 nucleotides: TGTGCCAGCAGTCACAACCGGGACAGGGGATTACCGGACTATGGCTACACCTTC.

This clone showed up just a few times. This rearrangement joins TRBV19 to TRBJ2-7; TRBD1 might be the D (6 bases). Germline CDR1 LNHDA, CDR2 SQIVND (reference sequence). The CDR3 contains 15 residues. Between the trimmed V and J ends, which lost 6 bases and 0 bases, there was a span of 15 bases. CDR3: CASSTITGSSYEQYF. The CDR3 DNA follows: TGTGCCAGTAGCACTATTACAGGGTCCTCCTACGAGCAGTACTTC. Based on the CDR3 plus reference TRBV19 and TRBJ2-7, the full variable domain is DGGITQSPKYLFRKEGQNVTLSCEQNLNHDAMYWYRQDPGQGLRLIYYSQIVNDFQKGDIAEGYSVSREKKESFPLTVTSAQKNPTAFYLCASSTITGSSYEQYFGPGTRLTVT.

CDR3 DNA sequence: TGTGCCTGGAGTGTACACCTTCTCTCTGGAAACACCATATATTTT. It translates to CAWSVHLLSGNTIYF. The chain couples TRBV30 to TRBJ1-3; D ambiguous. V lost 0 bases to trimming and J lost 0 bases, with 9 bases between them. CDR3 length: 15 amino acids. CDR1 is GTSNPN, CDR2 SVGIG, per germline (reference sequence).

In DNA form, the CDR3 reads TGTGCCAGCAGCCTAAGGGAACTAGCGGGAGGGCAGGGGCAGTTCTTC. Amino acids: CASSLRELAGGQGQFF. This chain joins TRBV3-1 (or the pseudogene TRBV3-2) and TRBJ2-1, with TRBD2 identical over 13 bases. V shed 4 bases, J shed 12 bases, and the junction held 12 bases outside the gene matches. This CDR3 has 16 amino acids. Looked up from germline, CDR1 is LGHDT and CDR2 is YNNKEL (reference sequence).

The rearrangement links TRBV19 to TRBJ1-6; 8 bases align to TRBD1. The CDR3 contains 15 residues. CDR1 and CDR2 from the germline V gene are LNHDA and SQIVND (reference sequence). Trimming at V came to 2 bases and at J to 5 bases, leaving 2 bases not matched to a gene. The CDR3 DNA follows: TGTGCCAGTAGTATACAGGACAGGGATAATTCACCCCTCCACTTT. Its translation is CASSIQDRDNSPLHF.

The CDR3 spells CAISASGPNTGELFF. CDR3 nucleotide sequence: TGTGCCATCAGTGCTAGCGGGCCGAACACCGGGGAGCTGTTTTTT. This sequence joins TRBV10-3 and TRBJ2-2; TRBD2 matches at 8 bases. The J segment lost 0 bases and the V segment lost 4 bases, leaving 1 base of the junction unmatched. This CDR3 comprises 15 residues. Looked up from germline, CDR1 is ENHRY and CDR2 is SYGVKD.

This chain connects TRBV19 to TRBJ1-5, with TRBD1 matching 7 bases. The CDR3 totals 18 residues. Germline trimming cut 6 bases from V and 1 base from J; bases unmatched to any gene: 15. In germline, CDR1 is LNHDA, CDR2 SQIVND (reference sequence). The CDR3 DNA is TGTGCCAGTAGCCGACAGGGACTGTTCTCCCTCAGCAATCAGCCCCAGCATTTT. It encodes CASSRQGLFSLSNQPQHF.

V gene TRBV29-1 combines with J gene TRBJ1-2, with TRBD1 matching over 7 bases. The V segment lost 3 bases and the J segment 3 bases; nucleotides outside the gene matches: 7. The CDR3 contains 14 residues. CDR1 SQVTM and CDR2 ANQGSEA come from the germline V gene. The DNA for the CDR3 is TGCAGCGTTGAGACATTCGACAGGGACTATGGCTACACCTTC. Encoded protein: CSVETFDRDYGYTF. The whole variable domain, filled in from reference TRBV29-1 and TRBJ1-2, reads SAVISQKPSRDICQRGTSLTIQCQVDSQVTMMFWYRQQPGQSLTLIATANQGSEATYESGFVIDKFPISRPNLTFSTLTVSNMSPEDSSIYLCSVETFDRDYGYTFGSGTRLTVV.

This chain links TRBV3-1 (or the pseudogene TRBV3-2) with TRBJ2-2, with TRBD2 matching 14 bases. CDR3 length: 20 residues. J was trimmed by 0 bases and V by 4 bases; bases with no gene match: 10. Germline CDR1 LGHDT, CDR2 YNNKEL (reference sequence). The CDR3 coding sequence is TGTGCCAGCAGCCCACCCCGGAGACTAGCGGGAGGGGCGAACACCGGGGAGCTGTTTTTT. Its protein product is CASSPPRRLAGGANTGELFF.

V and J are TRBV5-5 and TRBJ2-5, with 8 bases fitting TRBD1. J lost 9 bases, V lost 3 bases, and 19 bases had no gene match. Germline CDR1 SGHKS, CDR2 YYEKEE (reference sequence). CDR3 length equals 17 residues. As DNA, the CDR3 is TGTGCCAGCAGCTCAACCCGGACAGGGCAGCGGGCGACAGCCCAGTACTTC. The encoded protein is CASSSTRTGQRATAQYF.

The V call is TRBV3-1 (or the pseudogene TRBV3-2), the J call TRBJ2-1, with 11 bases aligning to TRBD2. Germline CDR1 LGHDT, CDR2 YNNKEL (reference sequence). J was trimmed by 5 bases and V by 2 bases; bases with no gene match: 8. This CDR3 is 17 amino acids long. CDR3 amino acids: CASSQSSSGRPDNEQFF. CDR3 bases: TGTGCCAGCAGCCAAAGTTCTAGCGGGAGGCCCGACAATGAGCAGTTCTTC.

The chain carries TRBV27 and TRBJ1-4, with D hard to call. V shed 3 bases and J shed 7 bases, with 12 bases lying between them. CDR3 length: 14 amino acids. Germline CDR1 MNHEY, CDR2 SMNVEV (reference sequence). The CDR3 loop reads CASSLGGKGEKLFF. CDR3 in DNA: TGTGCCAGCAGTTTGGGCGGGAAGGGTGAAAAACTGTTTTTT.

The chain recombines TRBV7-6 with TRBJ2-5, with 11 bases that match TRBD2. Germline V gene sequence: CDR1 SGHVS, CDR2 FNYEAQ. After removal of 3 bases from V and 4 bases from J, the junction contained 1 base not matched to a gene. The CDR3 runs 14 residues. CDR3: CASSFSGRGETQYF. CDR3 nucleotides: TGTGCCAGCAGCTTTAGCGGGAGGGGAGAGACCCAGTACTTC.

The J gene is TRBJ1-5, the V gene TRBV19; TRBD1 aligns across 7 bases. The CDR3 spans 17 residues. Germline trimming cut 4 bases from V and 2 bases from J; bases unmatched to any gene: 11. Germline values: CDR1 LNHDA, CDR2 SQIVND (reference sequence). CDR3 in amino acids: CASSTLFIGGGNQPQHF. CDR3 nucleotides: TGTGCCAGTAGTACCTTATTTATAGGGGGCGGCAATCAGCCCCAGCATTTT.

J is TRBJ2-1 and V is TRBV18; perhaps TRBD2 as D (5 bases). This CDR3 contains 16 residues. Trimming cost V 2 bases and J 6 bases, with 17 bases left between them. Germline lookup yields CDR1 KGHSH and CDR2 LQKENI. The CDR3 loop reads CASSPRGSIGSNEQFF. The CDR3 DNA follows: TGTGCCAGCTCACCAAGAGGGTCAATCGGGTCCAATGAGCAGTTCTTC.

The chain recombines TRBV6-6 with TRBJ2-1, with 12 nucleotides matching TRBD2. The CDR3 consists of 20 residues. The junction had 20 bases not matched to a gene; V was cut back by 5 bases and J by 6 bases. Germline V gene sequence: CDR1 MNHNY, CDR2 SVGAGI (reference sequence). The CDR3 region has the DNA TGTGCCAGCAGTCCTTCGACTAGCGGGAGACTCCCCGGGGGGGGCAATGAGCAGTTCTTC. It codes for CASSPSTSGRLPGGGNEQFF.